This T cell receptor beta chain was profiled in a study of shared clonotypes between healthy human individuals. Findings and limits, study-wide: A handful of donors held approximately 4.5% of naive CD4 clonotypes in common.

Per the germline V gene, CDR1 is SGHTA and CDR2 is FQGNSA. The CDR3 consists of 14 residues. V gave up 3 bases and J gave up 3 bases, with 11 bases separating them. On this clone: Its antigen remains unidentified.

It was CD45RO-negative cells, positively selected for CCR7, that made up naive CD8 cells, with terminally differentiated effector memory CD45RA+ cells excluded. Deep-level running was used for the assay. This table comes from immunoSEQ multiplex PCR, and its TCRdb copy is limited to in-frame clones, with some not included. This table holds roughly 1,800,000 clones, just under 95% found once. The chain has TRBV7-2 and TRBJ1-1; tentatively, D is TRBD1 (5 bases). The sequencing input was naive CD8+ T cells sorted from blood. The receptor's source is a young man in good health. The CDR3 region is CASSFKGSDTEAFF. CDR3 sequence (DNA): TGTGCCAGCAGCTTTAAGGGGAGTGACACTGAAGCTTTCTTT.